What follows is one T cell receptor beta chain and its context. This clonotype was picked up a small number of times. The antigen this receptor binds is unknown. One base away there is no much larger clone; base qualities are not given. The source of the sample is a study of identical twins (dated by TCRdb to about 2016). About the investigation overall: To test whether fetal clonotypes persist, the study used deep sequencing on TCR alpha and beta repertoires from monozygotic twins, unrelated adults of various ages, and cord blood. To rule out contamination, replicate twin experiments were performed at different times with different library preparation protocols.

In the germline V gene, CDR1 corresponds to SGHTA and CDR2 to FQGTGA. The CDR3 holds 14 amino acids from the cysteine to the phenylalanine. Only CDR3 DNA remains: 42 bases, in frame from the first base. The V end loses 3 bases and the J end loses 1 base, and a stretch of 8 bases separates them. All donors were healthy Caucasians. Three pairs of female monozygotic twins, all aged 18 to 29 years, made up the twin cohort. Peripheral blood mononuclear cells were the source from which RNA for the TCR libraries was isolated. Results the study describes overall, beyond this receptor: Invariant T cells such as MAIT and iNKT could partly confound zero-insertion analyses, though diverse VJ usage argued against this for most clonotypes. Excess twin sharing in beta out-of-frame sequences was weaker because fewer shared sequences lowered the signal-to-noise ratio. Abundant cord blood beta clonotypes carried fewer insertions; young adult naive repertoires showed a weaker similar trend, while memory repertoires showed none. Out-of-frame TCR alpha sharing in monozygotic twins was systematically underestimated by recombination models, whereas sharing between unrelated individuals was in agreement with the recombination models. Compared with coincidental sharing between unrelated individuals, out-of-frame TCR alpha sequences shared between twins showed an excess of sequences with low generation probability. Conclusions relied on cross-sectional statistical analysis, since the same donors could not be followed over many years.

Libraries were made using 5' RACE. The sequencer listed for this sample is Illumina HiSeq 2000. A universal primer binding site was introduced by template switching, and a unique molecular identifier was present in the final cDNA, enabling accurate counting of TCR cDNA molecules. First-strand cDNA for TCR alpha and beta chains was synthesized from specific primers in the conserved constant-segment region. To control for contamination, every cDNA library was double barcoded, receiving both a SMART-Mk sample barcode and Illumina barcodes. Two successive PCR steps introduced TruSeq adapter sequences along with Illumina sample barcodes. TCR alpha and beta cDNA libraries were sequenced on the Illumina HiSeq platform with custom primers. Per the source publication's procedure: Raw reads were processed with MiGEC to extract unique molecular identifiers, and MiXCR was used to determine CDR3 positions. Recombination models were inferred per individual with the repgenHMM and IGoR tools using an EM algorithm. Shared clonotypes were analyzed with the tcR package in R, and sharing was normalized by the product of cloneset sizes. Out-of-frame nonproductive sequences were analyzed to study raw recombination free of thymic and clonal selection effects. TCRdb reworked the public reads: Q25 trimming with fastp, MiXCR clone assembly, productive beta chains retained. A single entry per CDR3 protein holds the most common genes and DNA from its merged rows. These V and J calls derive from TCRdb rather than the authors' analysis. In all, the sample holds around 680,000 distinct CDR3 sequences, and around 8.3% of those were seen once. Of the sample, roughly 0.9% falls within the top ten clones.

The same specimen was also included in a second study, on yellow fever vaccine responses in identical twins. Per that second paper: According to the authors, the vaccine-induced T cell response in identical twins seemed to be partly convergent and partly specific to each individual. In the study, vaccine-responding T cell clones were precisely tracked in identical twins.

This sequence originates from a woman under 30 in good health. The source material was PBMCs. The chain is made from TRBV7-3 and TRBJ2-3; confidence is insufficient to name the D gene. The base sequence is TGTGCCAGCAGCTTTAGGGCGGGCACAGATACGCAGTATTTT. It codes for CASSFRAGTDTQYF.